These 3 T cell receptor beta chains were sequenced from one sample in a study of blood T cell repertoires in COVID-19. Data came from immunoSEQ multiplex PCR; TCRdb stores just in-frame clones and leaves some out. Altogether about 210,000 clones are present, approximately 85% being singletons, with the ten largest covering about 2.5%. The material sequenced was peripheral blood. The receptors originated from a woman aged 70-85 years with COVID-19, enrolled during active disease.

The chain couples TRBV18 to TRBJ2-6, with a weak D call TRBD1 (6 bases). Deletions cut 5 bases from V and 2 bases from J, with 16 bases between. The germline V gene has CDR1 KGHSH and CDR2 LQKENI. This CDR3 is built from 17 residues. CDR3 bases: TGTGCCAGCTCATTGGCCGTACAGGGAGCTGGGGCCAACGTCCTGACTTTC. Amino acids: CASSLAVQGAGANVLTF.

A single count supports this clone. This chain joins TRBV5-1 and TRBJ2-7; D uncertain. Trimming left V 4 bases short and J 0 bases short, with 14 bases between. Per germline, CDR1 SGHRS and CDR2 YFSETQ. The CDR3 totals 15 residues. The CDR3 DNA reads as TGCGCCAGCAGCGACACCAGGATTAGCTCCTACGAGCAGTACTTC. Translating it yields CASSDTRISSYEQYF.

The V call is TRBV7-9, the J call TRBJ2-7; the match to TRBD1 covers 8 bases. The V and J ends lost 5 bases and 5 bases, in that order; junction bases with no gene match: 11. The germline gives CDR1 SEHNR, CDR2 FQNEAQ (reference sequence). The CDR3 consists of 15 residues. The CDR3 nucleotides read TGTGCCAGCAGCAATCCCGGGACAGGTGATCACGAGCAGTACTTC. Translation gives CASSNPGTGDHEQYF. The full variable domain, with the rest looked up from reference TRBV7-9 and TRBJ2-7, is DTGVSQNPRHKITKRGQNVTFRCDPISEHNRLYWYRQTLGQGPEFLTYFQNEAQLEKSRLLSDRFSAERPKGSFSTLEIQRTEQGDSAMYLCASSNPGTGDHEQYFGPGTRLTVT.